What follows describes a single T cell receptor (beta chain). Antigen specificity is unknown. This sample is drawn from a study of shared clonotypes between healthy human individuals. Evenly divided among several immunoSEQ plates was the genomic DNA of each subset. Data came from immunoSEQ multiplex PCR; TCRdb stores just in-frame clones and leaves some out. The sample yields more than 1.2 million clones, approximately 98.5% seen once. Whole-study findings and limits: Around 5% of naive CD4 clonotypes were common to a few donors. The low donor count limited represented genetic and exposure-history diversity.

From CD4+ cells came CD45RA+ naive and CD45RA-negative memory subsets. The receptor was derived from a man younger than 40 in good health. The sequenced sample was naive CD4+ T cells sorted from blood. The subset denotes: CD45RA+ positively selected.

The CDR3 here is CASSSLPGQLGEQYF. The CDR3 DNA sequence: TGTGCCAGCAGCTCCCTACCGGGGCAACTAGGCGAGCAGTACTTC. This chain joins TRBV5-6 and TRBJ2-7; D could derive from TRBD1 or TRBD2 (5 bases each). The CDR3 covers 15 residues. Germline CDR1 SGHDT, CDR2 YYEEEE. V lost 3 bases and J lost 6, with 19 bases in between.